This T cell receptor (beta chain) originates from a study of beta chain features in type 1 diabetes. Across the whole study: Sorted cells from all samples, numbering over 85,000,000, were examined.

The germline V and J ends were trimmed by 0 bases and 1 base, with 17 bases remaining between them. This CDR3 has 18 amino acids. CDR1 and CDR2 from the germline V gene are MGHRA and YSYEKL. The whole isolated RNA underwent reverse transcription, so sequencing captured expressed TCRB transcripts. Clones were read by immunoSEQ multiplex PCR, and TCRdb kept only the in-frame ones, dropping some. Altogether a few hundred thousand clones are present, 7.5% to 10% being singletons, with the ten largest covering approximately 0.03%. Blood was drawn once from each donor into heparinised tubes. The draws averaged roughly 120 mL.

The sequence came from a woman between 18 and 29 years old in good health. Specimen: naive CD4+ T cells from blood. This chain joins TRBV4-1 and TRBJ2-3; the D gene is possibly TRBD1 (6 bases). CDR3 DNA: TGCGCCAGCAGCCAAGAAGGTCGGGTGGGGGCTGGCACAGATACGCAGTATTTT. It codes for CASSQEGRVGAGTDTQYF.